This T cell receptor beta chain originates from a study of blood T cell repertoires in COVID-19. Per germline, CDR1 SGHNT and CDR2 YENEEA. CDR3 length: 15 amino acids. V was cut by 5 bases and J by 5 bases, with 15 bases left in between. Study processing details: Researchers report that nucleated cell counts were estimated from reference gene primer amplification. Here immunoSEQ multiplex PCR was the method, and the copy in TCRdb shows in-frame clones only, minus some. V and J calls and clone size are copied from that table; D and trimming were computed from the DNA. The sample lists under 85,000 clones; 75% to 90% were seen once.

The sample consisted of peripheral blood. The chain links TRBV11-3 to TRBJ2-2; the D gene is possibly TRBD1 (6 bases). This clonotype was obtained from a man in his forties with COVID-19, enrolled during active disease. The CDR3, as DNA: TGTGCCAGCAGCGTCCTGGGACAAAAGACCGGGGAGCTGTTTTTT. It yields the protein CASSVLGQKTGELFF.